This T cell receptor (beta chain) originates from a study of blood T cell repertoires in COVID-19. Study as a whole: Sample material is recorded as cDNA or gDNA derived from T cells, B-cell-depleted T cells, or PBMCs.

The germline V gene has CDR1 SGHNT and CDR2 YENEEA. CDR3 length equals 14 residues. Unmatched junction bases numbered 5, after V lost 4 bases and J lost 4 bases. Recruits, aged about 18 to 90 years, lived in 24 US areas. Each participant's cohort was designated according to participant-reported clinical history. The study counted Cohort 3 donors as recovered given two negative PCRs, clearance, or symptom resolution. Sequenced by immunoSEQ multiplex PCR; TCRdb stores in-frame clones only, minus some. The table includes 200,000 to 250,000 clones, about 90% detected once. This receptor was obtained from a man under 40 who had recovered from COVID-19. The chain couples TRBV11-3 to TRBJ2-5; 8 bases line up with TRBD2. The sequencing input was PBMCs or T cells enriched from blood (not recorded which). CDR3 nucleotide sequence: TGTGCCAGCAGCTGGCGGGGGGAGGGAGAGACCCAGTACTTC. It translates to CASSWRGEGETQYF.